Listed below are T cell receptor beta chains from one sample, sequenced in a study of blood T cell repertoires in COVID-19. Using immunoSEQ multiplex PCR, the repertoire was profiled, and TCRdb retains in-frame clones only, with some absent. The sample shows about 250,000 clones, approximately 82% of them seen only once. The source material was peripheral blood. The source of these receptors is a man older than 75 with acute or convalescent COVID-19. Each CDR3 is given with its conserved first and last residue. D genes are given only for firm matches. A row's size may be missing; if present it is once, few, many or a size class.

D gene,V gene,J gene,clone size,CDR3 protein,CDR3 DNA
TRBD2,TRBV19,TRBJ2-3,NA,CASSNRLAGVDTQYF,TGTGCCAGTAGTAACCGACTAGCGGGGGTAGATACGCAGTATTTT
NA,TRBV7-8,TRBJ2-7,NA,CASSLRGREQYF,TGTGCCAGCAGCCTCAGGGGTCGCGAGCAGTACTTC
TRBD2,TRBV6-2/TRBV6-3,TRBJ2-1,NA,CASSYHLAGGYDEQFF,TGTGCCAGCAGTTACCACCTAGCGGGAGGGTACGATGAGCAGTTCTTC
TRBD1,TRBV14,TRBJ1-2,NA,CASSLIGQEGYTF,TGTGCCAGCAGCCTCATAGGACAGGAAGGCTACACCTTC
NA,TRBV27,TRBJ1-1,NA,CASSLGGRGRTEAFF,TGTGCCAGCAGTTTGGGGGGGCGCGGTCGGACTGAAGCTTTCTTT
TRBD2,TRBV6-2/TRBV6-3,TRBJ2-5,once,CASSSGGRQETQYF,TGTGCCAGCAGTTCGGGCGGGAGACAAGAGACCCAGTACTTC
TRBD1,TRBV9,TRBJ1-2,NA,CASSVVPTGGTLYGYTF,TGTGCCAGCAGCGTAGTCCCCACAGGGGGAACCCTCTATGGCTACACCTTC
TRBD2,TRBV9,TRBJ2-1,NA,CASSVVGPGLADVRVEQFF,TGTGCCAGCAGCGTTGTAGGACCGGGACTAGCGGATGTTCGGGTTGAGCAGTTCTTC
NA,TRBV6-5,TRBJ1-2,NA,CASIPSGRMMNGYTF,TGTGCCAGCATTCCAAGCGGACGGATGATGAATGGCTACACCTTC
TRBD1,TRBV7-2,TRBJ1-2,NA,CASSLKGQGGGYTF,TGTGCCAGCAGCTTAAAAGGACAGGGTGGCGGCTACACCTTC
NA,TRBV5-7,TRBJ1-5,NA,CASSLVGSFDNQPQHF,TGTGCCAGCAGCTTGGTCGGTTCTTTTGACAATCAGCCCCAGCATTTT
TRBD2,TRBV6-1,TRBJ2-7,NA,CASSEIPGAGGRVYEQYF,TGTGCCAGCAGTGAAATCCCCGGTGCGGGAGGTAGGGTCTACGAGCAGTACTTC
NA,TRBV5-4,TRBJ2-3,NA,CASSGGTDFTDTQYF,TGTGCCAGCAGCGGGGGGACAGACTTCACAGATACGCAGTATTTT
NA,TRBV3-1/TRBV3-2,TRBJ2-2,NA,CASSQGLAGELFF,TGTGCCAGCAGCCAAGGACTAGCCGGGGAGCTGTTTTTT
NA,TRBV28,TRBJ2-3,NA,CASSSRGGRTTQYF,TGTGCCAGCAGTTCTCGGGGAGGAAGGACTACGCAGTATTTT
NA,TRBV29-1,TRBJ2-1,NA,CSVDRTNGEQFF,TGCAGCGTTGACCGGACTAACGGCGAGCAGTTCTTC
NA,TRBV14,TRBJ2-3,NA,CASSQGLYTQYF,TGTGCCAGCAGCCAAGGACTTTATACGCAGTATTTT
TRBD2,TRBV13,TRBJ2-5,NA,CASSLRAGGAGETQYF,TGTGCCAGCAGCTTAAGAGCGGGAGGGGCAGGAGAGACCCAGTACTTC
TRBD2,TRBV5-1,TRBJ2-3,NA,CASSLASSGTTDTQYF,TGCGCCAGCAGCTTGGCTAGTAGCGGGACTACAGATACGCAGTATTTT
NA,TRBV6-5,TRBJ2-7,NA,CASSSGVSEQYF,TGTGCCAGCAGTTCAGGGGTTTCCGAGCAGTACTTC
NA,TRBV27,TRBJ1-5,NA,CASSLLGQGQPQHF,TGTGCCAGCAGTTTACTGGGCCAGGGGCAGCCCCAGCATTTT
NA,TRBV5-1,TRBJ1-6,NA,CASSLDGSGVSPLHF,TGCGCCAGCAGCTTGGATGGTAGCGGAGTCTCACCCCTCCACTTT
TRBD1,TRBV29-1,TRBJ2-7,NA,CSVALGQGSYEQYF,TGCAGCGTCGCCCTGGGACAGGGGTCCTACGAGCAGTACTTC
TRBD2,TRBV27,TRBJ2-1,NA,CASRISSGISYNEQFF,TGTGCCAGCAGGATTTCTAGCGGGATTTCCTACAATGAGCAGTTCTTC
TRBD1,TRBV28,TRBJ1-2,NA,CASSLIQGVGYGYTF,TGTGCCAGCAGTCTCATACAGGGGGTCGGGTATGGCTACACCTTC
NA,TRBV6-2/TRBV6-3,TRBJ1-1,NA,CASSRGDTLNTEAFF,TGTGCCAGCAGCCGAGGGGACACCTTGAACACTGAAGCTTTCTTT
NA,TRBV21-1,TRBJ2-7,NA,CASSKAPQTSYEQYF,TGTGCCAGCAGCAAAGCCCCACAGACCTCCTACGAGCAGTACTTC
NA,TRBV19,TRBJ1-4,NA,CASSIERGGKLFF,TGTGCCAGTAGTATAGAACGGGGAGGAAAACTGTTTTTT
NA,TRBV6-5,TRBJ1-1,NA,CASSYGRGRAFF,TGTGCCAGCAGTTACGGTCGGGGAAGGGCTTTCTTT
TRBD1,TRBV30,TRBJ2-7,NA,CASAGTGVSEQYF,TGTGCCTCGGCCGGGACAGGGGTTTCGGAGCAGTACTTC
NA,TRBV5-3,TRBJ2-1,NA,CARSQKEDNEQFF,TGTGCCAGAAGCCAAAAGGAGGACAATGAGCAGTTCTTC
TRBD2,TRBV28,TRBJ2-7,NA,CASSLPPGLAFEQYF,TGTGCCAGCAGTTTACCACCGGGACTAGCTTTCGAGCAGTACTTC
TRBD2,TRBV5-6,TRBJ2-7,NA,CASSLGGTSDEQYF,TGTGCCAGCAGCTTGGGGGGGACTAGCGACGAGCAGTACTTC
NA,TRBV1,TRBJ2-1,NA,CTSSQPPFLAGGTHLSYNEQFF,TGCACCAGCAGCCAACCCCCGTTTTTAGCGGGAGGAACCCACCTGTCCTACAATGAGCAGTTCTTC
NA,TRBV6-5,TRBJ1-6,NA,CASMSSRGFSTLHF,TGTGCCAGCATGTCGTCTCGGGGGTTCAGTACCCTCCACTTT
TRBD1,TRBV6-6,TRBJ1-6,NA,CASSNGQGNSPLHF,TGTGCCAGCAGTAATGGACAGGGAAATTCACCCCTCCACTTT
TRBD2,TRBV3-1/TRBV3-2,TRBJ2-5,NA,CASSSLREGRETQYF,TGTGCCAGCAGCTCATTACGGGAGGGAAGAGAGACCCAGTACTTC
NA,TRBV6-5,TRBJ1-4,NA,CASSRAWAGEKLFF,TGTGCCAGCAGTCGGGCCTGGGCGGGAGAAAAACTGTTTTTT
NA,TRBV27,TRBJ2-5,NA,CASSLLSRQETQYF,TGTGCCAGCAGTTTATTATCCAGACAAGAGACCCAGTACTTC
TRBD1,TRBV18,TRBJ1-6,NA,CASSTGADSPLHF,TGTGCCAGCTCGACAGGGGCGGACTCACCCCTCCACTTT
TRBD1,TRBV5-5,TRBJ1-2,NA,CASSPLRQGYYGYTF,TGTGCCAGCAGCCCTCTAAGACAGGGGTACTATGGCTACACCTTC
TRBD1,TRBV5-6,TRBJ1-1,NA,CASSITGGDTEAFF,TGTGCCAGCAGCATTACAGGGGGGGACACTGAAGCTTTCTTT
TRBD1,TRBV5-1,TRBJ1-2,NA,CASSDDRAGGYTF,TGCGCCAGCAGCGACGACAGGGCCGGAGGCTACACCTTC
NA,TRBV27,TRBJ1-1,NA,CASSLSGQLQAFF,TGTGCCAGCAGTTTATCGGGACAATTGCAAGCTTTCTTT
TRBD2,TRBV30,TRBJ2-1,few,CAWTSGRSSYNEQFF,TGTGCCTGGACTAGCGGGAGGAGCTCCTACAATGAGCAGTTCTTC
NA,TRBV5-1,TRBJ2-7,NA,CASSPQGFEQYF,TGCGCCAGCAGCCCTCAGGGTTTCGAGCAGTACTTC
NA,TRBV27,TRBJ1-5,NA,CASSSQGQPQHF,TGTGCCAGCAGTTCCCAGGGACAGCCCCAGCATTTT
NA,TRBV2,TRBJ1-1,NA,CASRAQGTNTEAFF,TGTGCCAGCAGGGCCCAGGGCACCAACACTGAAGCTTTCTTT
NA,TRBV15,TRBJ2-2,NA,CATSRGRTDYTGELFF,TGTGCCACCAGCAGAGGACGGACAGATTACACCGGGGAGCTGTTTTTT
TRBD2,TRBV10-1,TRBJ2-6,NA,CASSDHSGGYSGANVLTF,TGCGCCAGCAGTGACCACTCGGGAGGGTACTCTGGGGCCAACGTCCTGACTTTC
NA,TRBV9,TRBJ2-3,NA,CASSAPEDGGLTDTQYF,TGTGCCAGCAGCGCGCCTGAGGACGGGGGACTCACAGATACGCAGTATTTT